This T cell receptor (beta chain) came from a study of blood T cell repertoires in COVID-19. Study details: Material from acute and convalescent COVID-19 was sourced from the United States, Italy and Spain. Sources were T cells, B-cell-depleted T cells, or PBMCs; the material itself was cDNA or gDNA.

Per the original data handling: Amplification from reference gene primers served as the basis for estimated nucleated cell counts. Clones were read by immunoSEQ multiplex PCR, and TCRdb kept only the in-frame ones, dropping some. V and J calls and clone size follow that table, whereas D and trimming were derived from the DNA. The sample has about 29,000 clones; less than 90% are singletons. There are 16 residues in the CDR3. The source is a human donor with active COVID-19. The donor label of this sample is uncertain. V is TRBV21-1 and J is TRBJ1-5; the table's TRBD1 call for D was not verified on the DNA. TRBV21-1 is annotated as a pseudogene. Sequencing input: peripheral blood. CDR3 protein: CASSPRGQGVNQPQHF. The DNA for the CDR3 is TGTGCCAGCAGCCCCCGGGGACAGGGAGTAAATCAGCCCCAGCATTTT.